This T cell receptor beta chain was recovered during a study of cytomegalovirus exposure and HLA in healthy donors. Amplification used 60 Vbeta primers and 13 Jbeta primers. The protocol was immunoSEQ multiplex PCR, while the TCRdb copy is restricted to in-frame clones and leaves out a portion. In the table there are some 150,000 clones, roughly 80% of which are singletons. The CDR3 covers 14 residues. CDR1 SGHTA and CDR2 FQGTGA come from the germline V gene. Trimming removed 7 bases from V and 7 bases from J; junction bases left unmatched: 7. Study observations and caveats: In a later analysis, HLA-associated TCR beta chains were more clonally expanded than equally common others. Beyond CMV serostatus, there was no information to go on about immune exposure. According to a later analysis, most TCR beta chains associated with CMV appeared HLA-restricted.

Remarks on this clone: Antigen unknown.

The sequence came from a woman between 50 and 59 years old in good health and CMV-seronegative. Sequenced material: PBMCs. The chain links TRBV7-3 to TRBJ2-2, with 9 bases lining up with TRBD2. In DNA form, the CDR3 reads TGTGCCAGCACCCCTAGCGGGGATAGCGGGGAGCTGTTTTTT. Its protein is CASTPSGDSGELFF.